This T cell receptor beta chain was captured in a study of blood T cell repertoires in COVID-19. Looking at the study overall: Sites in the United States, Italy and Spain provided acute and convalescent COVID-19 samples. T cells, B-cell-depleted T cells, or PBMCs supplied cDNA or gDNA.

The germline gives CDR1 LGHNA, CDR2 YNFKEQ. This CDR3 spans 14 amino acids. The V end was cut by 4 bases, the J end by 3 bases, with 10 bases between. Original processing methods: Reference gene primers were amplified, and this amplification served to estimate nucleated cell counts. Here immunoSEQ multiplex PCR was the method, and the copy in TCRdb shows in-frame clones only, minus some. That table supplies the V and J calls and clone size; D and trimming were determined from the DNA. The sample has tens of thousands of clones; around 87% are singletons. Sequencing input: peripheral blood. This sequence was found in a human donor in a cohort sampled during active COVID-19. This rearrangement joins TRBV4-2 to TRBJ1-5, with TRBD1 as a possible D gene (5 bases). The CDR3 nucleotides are TGTGCCAGCAGCCGGGGGGGATCCAATCAGCCCCAGCATTTT. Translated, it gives CASSRGGSNQPQHF.